This T cell receptor beta chain was retrieved from a study of blood T cells in healthy people across ages. Concerning this clonotype: Its specificity is unknown.

General study results and limits: The study lacked donor CMV status, which possibly confounded expanded clonotype changes.

Researchers isolated at least 7 million PBMCs per sample. It was with a sample-barcoded 5' primer and a J-beta primer mix that a second PCR of roughly 7 to 12 cycles was run. Each CDR3 protein is one row after TCRdb ran MiXCR on the 5' RACE reads. The sample has around 800,000 distinct CDR3 sequences, about half seen once; the top ten hold roughly 20%. Germline CDR1 MNHNS, CDR2 SASEGT. The germline V and J ends were trimmed by 7 bases and 3 bases, with 19 bases remaining between them. CDR3 length: 16 amino acids. This TCR was sampled from a man aged 80 or over in good health. The chain employs TRBV6-1 and TRBJ1-5; perhaps TRBD1 as D (6 bases). Specimen: blood. The CDR3 DNA is TGTGCCAGCACCAATGGGGTTACAGGGATCAATCAGCCCCAGCATTTT. The encoded protein is CASTNGVTGINQPQHF.